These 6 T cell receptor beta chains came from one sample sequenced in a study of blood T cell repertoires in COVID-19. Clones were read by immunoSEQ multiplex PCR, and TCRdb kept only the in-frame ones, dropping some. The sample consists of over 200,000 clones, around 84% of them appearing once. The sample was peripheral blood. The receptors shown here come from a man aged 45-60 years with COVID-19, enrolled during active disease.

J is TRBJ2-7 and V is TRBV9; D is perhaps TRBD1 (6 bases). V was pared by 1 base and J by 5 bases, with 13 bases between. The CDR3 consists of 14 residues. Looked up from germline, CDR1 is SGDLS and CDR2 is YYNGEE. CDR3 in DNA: TGTGCCAGCAGCGTAACCGGGACAATCCACGAGCAGTACTTC. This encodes CASSVTGTIHEQYF.

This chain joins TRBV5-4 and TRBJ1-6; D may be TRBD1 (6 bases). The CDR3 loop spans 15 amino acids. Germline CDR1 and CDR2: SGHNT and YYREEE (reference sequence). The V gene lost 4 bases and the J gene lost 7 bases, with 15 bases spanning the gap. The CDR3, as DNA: TGTGCCAGCAGCCCCGGGACAAGCAGGAATTCACCCCTCCACTTT. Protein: CASSPGTSRNSPLHF.

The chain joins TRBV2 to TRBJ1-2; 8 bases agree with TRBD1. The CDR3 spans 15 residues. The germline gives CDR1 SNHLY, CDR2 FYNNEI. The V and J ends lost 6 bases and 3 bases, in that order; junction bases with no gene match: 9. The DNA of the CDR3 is TGTGCCAGCAGACGGAGGACAGGGCTCGACTATGGCTACACCTTC. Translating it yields CASRRRTGLDYGYTF. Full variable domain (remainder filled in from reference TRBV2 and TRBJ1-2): EPEVTQTPSHQVTQMGQEVILRCVPISNHLYFYWYRQILGQKVEFLVSFYNNEISEKSEIFDDQFSVERPDGSNFTLKIRSTKLEDSAMYFCASRRRTGLDYGYTFGSGTRLTVV.

The CDR3 is CAISEDRGLLSINEQYF. The CDR3, as DNA: TGTGCCATCAGTGAAGACAGGGGCCTCCTTTCGATAAACGAGCAGTACTTC. The rearrangement uses TRBV10-3 and TRBJ2-7, with TRBD1 matching 8 bases. The V segment lost 3 bases and the J segment 5 bases; nucleotides outside the gene matches: 15. The CDR3 has 17 amino acids. The V gene's germline CDR1 is ENHRY and CDR2 SYGVKD.

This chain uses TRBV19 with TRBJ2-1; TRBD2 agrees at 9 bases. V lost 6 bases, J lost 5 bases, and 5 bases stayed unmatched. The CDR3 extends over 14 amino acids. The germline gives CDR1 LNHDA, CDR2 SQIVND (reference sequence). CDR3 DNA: TGTGCCAGTAGGCGGGGACTAGCCCACAATGAGCAGTTCTTC. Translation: CASRRGLAHNEQFF.

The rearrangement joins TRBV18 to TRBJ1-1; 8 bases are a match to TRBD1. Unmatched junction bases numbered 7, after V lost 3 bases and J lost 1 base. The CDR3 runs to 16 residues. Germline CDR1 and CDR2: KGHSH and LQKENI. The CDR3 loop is CASSPEQGGTNTEAFF. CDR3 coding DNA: TGTGCCAGCTCACCGGAACAGGGGGGAACGAACACTGAAGCTTTCTTT.